There are many counts of the clone carrying this T cell receptor beta chain. Its antigen remains unknown. Time point noted: persistent/refractory GD, antithyroid drugs over 5 years with positive TRAb. Extracted PBMC RNA gave rise to the TCR library. This record belongs to a study of regulatory T cells in long-lasting Graves disease. Across the study: The study counted Graves' disease as persistent given over 5 years of antithyroid drugs and positive TSH receptor antibodies.

Building the TCR beta libraries relied on iRepertoire HTBI primers, and CDR3 regions underwent Arm-PCR. TCRdb passed the multiplex PCR reads through MiXCR, listing each CDR3 protein once. The sample lists fewer than 450,000 distinct CDR3 sequences; about a fifth were seen once. CDR3 length: 13 amino acids. Unmatched junction bases numbered 11, after V lost 7 bases and J lost 6 bases. CDR1 is SQVTM and CDR2 is ANQGSEA in the germline V gene. Study observations and caveats: Persistent disease favored TRBV28, TRBJ1-2 and TRBJ2-5. Since the sample size was small, accuracy may have been reduced.

This TCR was sampled from a female donor with Graves disease. The sequencing used peripheral blood mononuclear cells (PBMCs), collected when the disease was refractory, from a patient treated with antithyroid drugs. The chain links TRBV29-1 to TRBJ1-2, with 7 positions matching TRBD1. The DNA for the CDR3 is TGCAGCGCAACGACAGGGTCGCTCGATGGCTACACCTTC. The encoded protein is CSATTGSLDGYTF.